Listed here is a single T cell receptor beta chain. This clonotype was recorded only once. No cognate antigen has been identified for it. There are no base qualities to consult, and no much larger clone falls within one base. Support from one read is weak. This entry belongs to a study of T-cell memory formation after mild COVID-19 (dated by TCRdb to 2020 to 2022). For context, the study as a whole: Most TCR sequence clusters were specific to one of the two donors. Longitudinal TCRalpha and TCRbeta repertoire sequencing tracked T-cell clones expanding and contracting after mild COVID-19 in a couple of donors. Two young, previously healthy adult volunteers made up the cohort, one male and one female. Study-wide conclusions, independent of this receptor: SARS-CoV-2 specificity of the second-wave clones peaking on day 37 was not confirmed. Contracting CD4+ clones were found mainly in CM and EM memory subsets, while CD8+ clones were enriched in EMRA. Some responding clones were detected in pre-infection memory, which suggested that pre-existing cross-reactive memory T cells had joined the SARS-CoV-2 response. The study included only two mild cases, and larger cohorts that include severe cases with pre-infection samples were judged to be necessary. Clones contracting from day 15 to 85 had balanced CD4/CD8 phenotypes, while a second wave expanding from day 15 to 37 was biased towards CD4+.

Ficoll-Paque density gradient centrifugation was the method used to isolate PBMCs. The run used an Illumina NovaSeq 6000. Using 5'RACE with constant-segment primers, TCRalpha and TCRbeta cDNA libraries were constructed, with sample barcodes and unique molecular identifiers added in the process. RNA was extracted from every sample with Trizol reagent. Library amplification was performed in two PCR steps, and a second sample barcode and Illumina TruSeq adapters were introduced in the second step. Libraries were sequenced on an Illumina NovaSeq with 2 x 150 bp paired-end reads. From the authors' description of their analysis: Reads were demultiplexed and collapsed into UMI-guided consensus sequences with migec v1.2.7. Using mixcr v2.1.11, the UMI consensuses were aligned to TRA and TRB V and J templates and assembled into clonotypes. A clonotype was counted as expanded or contracted only when both edgeR and NoisET called the clonotype significant, with the noise models trained on biological replicates. For edgeR calls, a false discovery rate-adjusted p below 0.01 and a log2 fold-change threshold of 1 were applied. As an exploratory analysis of dynamics, PCA with hierarchical clustering was applied to max-normalized trajectories of the 1000 most abundant clonotypes. Separately sequenced CD4+ and CD8+ repertoires were used to assign the CD4 or CD8 phenotype of responding clones. TCRdb trimmed public reads at Q25 via fastp, called clones via MiXCR and kept in-frame beta chains. Rows matching on CDR3 protein sequence are summarized as one entry with the most common DNA and genes. The V and J calls were not made by the authors but by TCRdb's processing. The sample yields about 340,000 distinct CDR3 sequences; approximately 21% were counted once. Around an eighth of the sample comes from the top ten.

There are 17 amino acids in the CDR3, from cysteine to phenylalanine inclusive. The entry retains the CDR3 DNA only, 51 bases that are in frame from base 1. From a lookup of the germline V gene, CDR1 and CDR2 are LGHNA and YNFKEQ. V is pared back by 0 bases and J by 1 base, with 15 bases lying between the germline termini. The sequence was obtained from an adult woman who had mild COVID-19 (a few samples of this study predate the infection). The sample titles of this study are shuffled in the database, so cell type and time point are left out; the donor was told from shared clones. The rearranged chain carries TRBV4-2 and TRBJ1-1; TRBD1 could be the D gene, as 5 bases match. Sequenced input: PBMCs or a T cell subset sorted from them (not recorded which). CDR3 sequence: CASSQEGRGGRNTEAFF. The nucleotides read TGTGCCAGCAGCCAAGAGGGGCGGGGCGGGCGGAACACTGAAGCTTTCTTT.